Following are 20 T cell receptor beta chains from one sample sequenced in a study of T cell clonality in common variable immunodeficiency. Some clones are missing from TCRdb's copy, which holds only in-frame ones; the method was immunoSEQ multiplex PCR. The data show some 39,000 clones, none appearing only once, with over 1.3% held by the ten largest. Sequencing was carried out using peripheral blood mononuclear cells. These receptors were obtained from a person aged 18-70 years in good health.

This clone was counted many times. Read coverage stops 3 residues before the CDR3 terminus; the germline J gene supplies the remainder. The chain has TRBV5-1 and TRBJ1-3, with 7 bases identical to TRBD1. The CDR3 covers 15 residues. Trimming at V came to 3 bases and at J to 4 bases, leaving 7 bases not matched to a gene. Germline values: CDR1 SGHRS, CDR2 YFSETQ. This CDR3 is CASSSGTALGNTIYF. The covered CDR3 bases are TGCGCCAGCAGCTCCGGGACAGCCCTAGGAAACACC.

This clone came up many times. The read halts 3 residues ahead of the CDR3 end, with the missing end drawn from the germline J gene. The genes are TRBV6-2 or TRBV6-3 and TRBJ2-1; 8 bases map to TRBD1. V lost 6 bases, J lost 6 bases, and 13 bases stayed unmatched. Germline CDR1 reads MNHEY; CDR2 reads SVGEGT. This CDR3 has 16 residues. The CDR3 bases that were read are TGTGCCAGCAGGTCCTCAGGGGGCGCCTTTGCCAATGAG. As protein: CASRSSGGAFANE. The entire CDR3 protein reads CASRSSGGAFANEQFF.

This clone was found many times. The read ends 3 residues early relative to the CDR3; the germline J gene fills the gap. The chain uses TRBV20-1 and TRBJ1-2; no clear D. Deletions cut 2 bases from V and 4 bases from J, with 14 bases between. Germline values: CDR1 DFQATT, CDR2 SNEGSKA (reference sequence). This CDR3 has 14 amino acids. The sequenced CDR3 bases are TGCAGTGCTAGAACTACCAACAAACTCTATGGC. Translation gives CSARTTNKLYG. The CDR3 in full is CSARTTNKLYGYTF.

Many counts were recorded for this clone. The CDR3 end lies 3 residues beyond the end of the read and is filled in from the germline J gene. V and J are TRBV20-1 and TRBJ2-5; unclear D gene. Germline CDR1 DFQATT, CDR2 SNEGSKA (reference sequence). V lost 6 bases, J lost 5 bases, and 19 bases lay in between. This CDR3 is built from 14 residues. CDR3: CSAPKRARGETQYF. The part of the CDR3 DNA that was read is TGCAGTGCCCCCAAAAGGGCGAGAGGCGAGACC.

This clone has ten or more counts. The CDR3 region is CASTEEGYGYTF. CDR3 DNA, as far as it was read: TGTGCCAGCACCGAAGAGGGGTATGGC. V usage is TRBV6-2 or TRBV6-3 and J usage is TRBJ1-2, with a possible D match to TRBD1 (5 bases). The missing CDR3 end, 3 residues past where the read stops, is filled in from the germline J gene. Germline lookup yields CDR1 MNHEY and CDR2 SVGEGT. The CDR3 runs to 12 residues. V dropped 7 bases and J dropped 5 bases, with 11 bases sitting between them.

This clone was counted ten times or more. Read coverage stops 3 residues before the CDR3 terminus; the germline J gene supplies the remainder. The chain has TRBV7-9 and TRBJ2-5; no reliable D call. The V end was cut by 5 bases, the J end by 0 bases, with 13 bases between. The V gene's germline CDR1 is SEHNR and CDR2 FQNEAQ (reference sequence). The CDR3 runs 15 residues. CDR3 in amino acids: CASSPARVYQETQYF. The CDR3 DNA, read in part, is TGTGCCAGCAGCCCCGCCCGGGTGTACCAAGAGACC.

The sample holds many counts of this clone. The read comes to an end 3 residues before the CDR3 does, leaving the germline J gene to fill in the end. This chain links TRBV19 with TRBJ2-1; D is possibly TRBD1 or TRBD2 (9 bases each). The CDR3 length is 20 residues. Germline CDR1 is LNHDA and CDR2 is SQIVND (reference sequence). V shed 6 bases and J shed 1 base, with 28 bases lying between them. CDR3: CASSPTGGLLAGMSYNEQFF. The sequenced part of the CDR3 DNA is TGTGCCAGTAGCCCTACAGGGGGCTTGCTAGCGGGAATGTCCTACAATGAG.

In the case of this clone: The DNA ends 3 residues before the CDR3 does, and the rest of the CDR3 is filled in from the germline J gene. This rearrangement joins TRBV7-2 to TRBJ2-7; possibly TRBD2 for D (6 bases). V lost 8 bases and J lost 4, with 15 bases in between. CDR1 and CDR2 (germline): SGHTA, FQGNSA. This CDR3 contains 13 residues. CDR3 amino acids: CASGRSGRYEQYF. The part of the CDR3 DNA that was read is TGTGCCAGCGGACGGTCAGGGAGGTACGAG. Together with reference TRBV7-2 and TRBJ2-7, the CDR3 gives the full variable domain: GAGVSQSPSNKVTEKGKDVELRCDPISGHTALYWYRQSLGQGLEFLIYFQGNSAPDKSGLPSDRFSAERTGGSVSTLTIQRTQQEDSAVYLCASGRSGRYEQYFGPGTRLTVT.

This clone has ten or more counts. The DNA ends 3 residues before the CDR3 does, and the rest of the CDR3 is filled in from the germline J gene. The genes are TRBV7-9 and TRBJ1-2; tentatively, D is TRBD1 (5 bases). Per the germline V gene, CDR1 is SEHNR and CDR2 is FQNEAQ (reference sequence). The V end lost 7 bases, the J end lost 0 bases, and 15 bases lay between the germline ends. CDR3 length equals 15 residues. CDR3 in amino acids: CASTLFQGSNYGYTF. The CDR3 bases that were read are TGTGCCAGCACCCTATTTCAGGGATCTAACTATGGC.

This clone was counted many times. With the read ending 3 residues before the CDR3 end, the germline J gene is used to fill in that end. The chain joins TRBV7-6 to TRBJ2-3; D gene ambiguous. This CDR3 has 12 amino acids. Germline CDR1 and CDR2: SGHVS and FNYEAQ. Trimming stripped 5 bases from V and 3 bases from J, with 6 bases between. Partial CDR3 DNA: TGTGCCAGCAGCCCTAGGACAGATACG. It encodes CASSPRTDT. The full CDR3 protein reads CASSPRTDTQYF.

This clone was counted at least ten times. The CDR3 end is not reached by the read, which stops 3 residues before it; the germline J gene fills it in. The chain combines TRBV5-1 with TRBJ1-4; 8 bases are shared with TRBD1. The CDR3 runs 14 residues. From germline, CDR1 is SGHRS and CDR2 YFSETQ. CDR3 in amino acids: CASSLSGGERELFF. The CDR3 bases that were read are TGCGCCAGCAGCTTGTCAGGGGGCGAAAGGGAA.

This clone was detected many times. The CDR3 end falls 3 residues outside the read, so it is completed with the germline J gene. This chain connects TRBV30 to TRBJ2-2, with D hard to call. Trimming left V 3 bases short and J 1 base short, with 9 bases between. The CDR3 is 14 amino acids. CDR1 is GTSNPN and CDR2 is SVGIG in the germline V gene (reference sequence). CDR3: CAWRITMNTGELFF. The DNA read from the CDR3 is TGTGCCTGGAGAATAACAATGAACACCGGGGAG.

This clone was observed many times. The sequence runs out 3 residues before the end of the CDR3; the remainder is reconstructed from the germline J gene. V gene TRBV20-1 combines with J gene TRBJ2-3, with 10 bases that match TRBD1. The CDR3 covers 15 residues. The germline V gene has CDR1 DFQATT and CDR2 SNEGSKA (reference sequence). The CDR3 spells CSCDRGQTSTDTQYF. The sequenced part of the CDR3 DNA is TGCTCCTGTGACAGGGGGCAGACGAGCACAGATACG.

This clone came up many times. The read terminates 3 residues ahead of where the CDR3 ends, so the germline J gene completes it. The chain links TRBV5-1 to TRBJ1-5; D gene uncertain. V gave up 2 bases and J gave up 2 bases, with 8 bases separating them. CDR1 is SGHRS and CDR2 is YFSETQ in the germline V gene. The CDR3 loop spans 14 amino acids. This chain's CDR3 is CASSFGQGNQPQHF. The CDR3 bases that were read are TGCGCCAGCAGCTTCGGCCAGGGCAATCAGCCC. Complete variable domain (other parts from reference TRBV5-1 and TRBJ1-5): KAGVTQTPRYLIKTRGQQVTLSCSPISGHRSVSWYQQTPGQGLQFLFEYFSETQRNKGNFPGRFSGRQFSNSRSEMNVSTLELGDSALYLCASSFGQGNQPQHFGDGTRLSIL.

There are many counts of this clone. Coverage ceases 3 residues before the CDR3 finishes, and the germline J gene fills in the end. The rearrangement links TRBV7-9 to TRBJ2-4; no firm D call. Germline V gene lookup returns CDR1 SEHNR and CDR2 FQNEAQ (reference sequence). This CDR3 contains 13 residues. This CDR3 reads CASSLEGSLSQYF. The part of the CDR3 DNA that was read is TGTGCCAGCAGCTTAGAGGGCAGCCTTTCT.

This clone was seen repeatedly, ten times or more. The read stops 3 residues short of the end of the CDR3; the missing end is completed from the germline J gene. V gene TRBV12-3 or TRBV12-4 combines with J gene TRBJ2-1, with D perhaps matching TRBD2 (6 bases). Trimming stripped 10 bases from V and 0 bases from J, with 13 bases between. CDR3 length: 14 residues. The CDR3 DNA, read in part, is TGTGCCATCAATAGCGGAAGCTCCTACAATGAG. Protein: CAINSGSSYNE. The entire CDR3 protein is CAINSGSSYNEQFF.

This clone was seen ten or more times. The read finishes 3 residues shy of the CDR3 end, and the germline J gene is used to complete it. The rearrangement links TRBV5-1 to TRBJ2-7; 9 bases agree with TRBD1. The CDR3 has 15 amino acids. The junction had 2 bases not matched to a gene; V was cut back by 0 bases and J by 1 base. Germline CDR1 SGHRS, CDR2 YFSETQ. The part of the CDR3 DNA that was read is TGCGCCAGCAGCTTGGAAGGGACAGGGTCCTACGAG. Protein product: CASSLEGTGSYE. From start to end, the CDR3 is CASSLEGTGSYEQYF.

This clone was found many times. The CDR3 is cut off 3 residues early in the read; its end comes from the germline J gene. The chain recombines TRBV2 with TRBJ2-4; 10 nucleotides match TRBD2. V lost 1 base and J lost 6; bases outside the gene matches: 3. Germline assignment: CDR1 SNHLY and CDR2 FYNNEI. This CDR3 has 15 amino acids. The part of the CDR3 DNA that was read is TGTGCCAGCAGTGAAGTGGGACTAGCGAGAAACATT. This gives the protein CASSEVGLARNI. In full, the CDR3 is CASSEVGLARNIQYF. Based on the CDR3 plus reference TRBV2 and TRBJ2-4, the full variable domain is EPEVTQTPSHQVTQMGQEVILRCVPISNHLYFYWYRQILGQKVEFLVSFYNNEISEKSEIFDDQFSVERPDGSNFTLKIRSTKLEDSAMYFCASSEVGLARNIQYFGAGTRLSVL.

There are many counts of this clone. The junction departs from the called germline gene at one end, perhaps through a read error. The CDR3 end is not reached by the read, which stops 3 residues before it; the germline J gene fills it in. The V and J genes are TRBV4-2 and TRBJ2-7, with D maybe TRBD2 (6 bases). CDR1 is LGHNA and CDR2 is YNFKEQ in the germline V gene. This CDR3 is 13 amino acids long. The CDR3 bases that were read are TGCGCCAGCAGCCAAACGACTAGGCTCGAG. Translation: CASSQTTRLE. The entire CDR3 reads CASSQTTRLEQYF.

This clone was counted ten times or more. The read falls 3 residues short of the CDR3 end, and the missing part is taken from the germline J gene. The chain couples TRBV2 to TRBJ2-7; possible D gene TRBD1, 6 bases. The V end lost 2 bases, the J end lost 5 bases, and 7 bases lay between the germline ends. From germline, CDR1 is SNHLY and CDR2 FYNNEI. The CDR3 runs 12 residues. The part of the CDR3 DNA that was read is TGTGCCAGCAGTGAACAGGGGCACGAG. Protein product: CASSEQGHE. The complete CDR3 sequence is CASSEQGHEQYF.